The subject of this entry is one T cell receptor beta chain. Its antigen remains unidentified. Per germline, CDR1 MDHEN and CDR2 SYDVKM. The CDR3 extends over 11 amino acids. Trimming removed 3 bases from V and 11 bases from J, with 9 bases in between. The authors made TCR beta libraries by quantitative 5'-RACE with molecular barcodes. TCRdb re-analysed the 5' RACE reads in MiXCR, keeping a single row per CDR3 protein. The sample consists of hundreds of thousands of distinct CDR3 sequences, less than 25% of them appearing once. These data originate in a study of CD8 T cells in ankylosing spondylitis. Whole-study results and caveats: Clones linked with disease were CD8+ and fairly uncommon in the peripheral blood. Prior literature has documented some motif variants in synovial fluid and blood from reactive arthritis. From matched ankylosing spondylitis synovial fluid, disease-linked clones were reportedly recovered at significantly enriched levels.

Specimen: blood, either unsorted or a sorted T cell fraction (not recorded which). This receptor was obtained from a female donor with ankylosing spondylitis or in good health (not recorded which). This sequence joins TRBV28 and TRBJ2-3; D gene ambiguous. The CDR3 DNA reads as TGTGCCAGCAGTTTCGAGGTCGGGCAGTATTTT. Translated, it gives CASSFEVGQYF.